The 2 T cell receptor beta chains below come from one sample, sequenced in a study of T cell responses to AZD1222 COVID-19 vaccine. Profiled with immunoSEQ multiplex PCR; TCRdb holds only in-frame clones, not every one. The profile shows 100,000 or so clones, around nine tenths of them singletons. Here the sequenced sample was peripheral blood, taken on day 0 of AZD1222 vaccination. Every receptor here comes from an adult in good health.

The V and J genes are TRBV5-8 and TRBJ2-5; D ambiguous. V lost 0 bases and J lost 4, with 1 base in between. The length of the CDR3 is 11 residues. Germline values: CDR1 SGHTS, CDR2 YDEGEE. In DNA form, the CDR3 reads TGTGCCAGCAGCTTGGTAGAGACCCAGTACTTC. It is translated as CASSLVETQYF. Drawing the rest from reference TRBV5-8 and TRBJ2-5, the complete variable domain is EAGVTQSPTHLIKTRGQQATLRCSPISGHTSVYWYQQALGLGLQFLLWYDEGEERNRGNFPPRFSGRQFPNYSSELNVNALELEDSALYLCASSLVETQYFGPGTRLLVL.

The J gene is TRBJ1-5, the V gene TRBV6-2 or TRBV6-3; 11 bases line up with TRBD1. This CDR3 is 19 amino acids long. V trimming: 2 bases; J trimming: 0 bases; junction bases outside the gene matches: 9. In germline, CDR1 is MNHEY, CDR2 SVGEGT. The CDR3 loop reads CASSYPRTGGRHSNQPQHF. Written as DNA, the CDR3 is TGTGCCAGCAGTTACCCTAGGACAGGGGGCCGTCATAGCAATCAGCCCCAGCATTTT.